These 28 T cell receptor beta chains originate from one sample sequenced in a study of beta chain features in type 1 diabetes. Reverse transcription of all isolated RNA meant that expressed TCRB transcripts were sequenced. Clones were read by immunoSEQ multiplex PCR, and TCRdb kept only the in-frame ones, dropping some. The table lists some 150,000 clones, approximately 9.8% of them singletons. Sequencing was carried out using central memory CD4+ T cells from blood. The receptors stem from a woman in her thirties or forties in good health.

This clone was seen more than once but under ten times. The chain carries TRBV10-3 and TRBJ1-6; D call uncertain. V dropped 6 bases and J dropped 10 bases, with 10 bases sitting between them. Germline CDR1 is ENHRY and CDR2 is SYGVKD. The CDR3 is 12 amino acids. CDR3 sequence (DNA): TGTGCCATCAGGGCAGGCAACTCACCCCTCCACTTT. Protein: CAIRAGNSPLHF.

The chain employs TRBV25-1 and TRBJ1-2; TRBD1 matches 9 bases. V trimming: 4 bases; J trimming: 6 bases; junction bases outside the gene matches: 3. This CDR3 is built from 13 residues. Germline V gene sequence: CDR1 MGHDK, CDR2 SYGVNS. The CDR3: CASSGQGGHGYTF. The DNA for the CDR3 is TGTGCCAGCAGTGGACAGGGGGGCCATGGCTACACCTTC.

This clone showed up just a few times. V gene TRBV18 combines with J gene TRBJ2-2; no clear D. This CDR3 has 12 amino acids. Germline CDR1 and CDR2: KGHSH and LQKENI. V was shortened by 6 bases and J by 2 bases, with 4 bases between the two germline ends. The CDR3 region has the DNA TGTGCCAGCTCGACTAACACCGGGGAGCTGTTTTTT. Encoded protein: CASSTNTGELFF.

This clone has a handful of counts. The chain uses TRBV7-8 and TRBJ1-1; weak D call: TRBD1 (5 bases). V dropped 5 bases and J dropped 3 bases, with 16 bases sitting between them. The CDR3 contains 15 residues. Germline V gene sequence: CDR1 SGHVS, CDR2 FQNEAQ. CDR3 sequence (DNA): TGTGCCAGCAGCGACCTGGGGCAGGACGACACTGAAGCTTTCTTT. It codes for CASSDLGQDDTEAFF.

The sample holds a few counts of this clone. This chain uses TRBV5-6 with TRBJ2-1; 12 bases are shared with TRBD2. The CDR3 sequence is 15 residues long. Germline lookup yields CDR1 SGHDT and CDR2 YYEEEE. The V and J ends lost 2 bases and 10 bases, in that order; junction bases with no gene match: 7. The CDR3 reads CASSFGILAGGEQFF. DNA of the CDR3: TGTGCCAGCAGCTTTGGGATACTAGCGGGGGGCGAGCAGTTCTTC.

This chain links TRBV18 with TRBJ1-5; D is unresolved. The length of the CDR3 is 16 residues. CDR1 and CDR2 (germline): KGHSH, LQKENI. V dropped 6 bases and J dropped 2 bases, with 17 bases sitting between them. The CDR3 here is CASSRSTVRGNQPQHF. CDR3 sequence (DNA): TGTGCCAGCTCGCGAAGCACAGTTCGCGGCAATCAGCCCCAGCATTTT.

This clone was seen a few times. CDR3 sequence (DNA): TGTGCCAGCAGTTACGAGGTTTTGAATTCACCCCTCCACTTT. It encodes CASSYEVLNSPLHF. V gene TRBV6-5 combines with J gene TRBJ1-6; no firm D call. The V end lost 2 bases, the J end lost 7 bases, and 9 bases lay between the germline ends. The CDR3 is 14 amino acids. CDR1 MNHEY and CDR2 SVGAGI come from the germline V gene.

This clone was detected many times. In DNA form, the CDR3 reads TGTGCCAGCAGTCAGCTGACAGGTCTCGGGACCTCACTGTTTTTT. It yields the protein CASSQLTGLGTSLFF. V gene TRBV6-5 combines with J gene TRBJ1-4; possible D gene TRBD1, 6 bases. This CDR3 region has 15 residues. Trimming pared 5 bases from V and 13 bases from J, leaving 23 bases between. Germline V gene data show CDR1 as MNHEY and CDR2 as SVGAGI.

The chain carries TRBV7-9 and TRBJ2-7; D gene unclear. The germline gives CDR1 SEHNR, CDR2 FQNEAQ (reference sequence). V was shortened by 3 bases and J by 4 bases, with 7 bases between the two germline ends. This CDR3 is 12 amino acids long. CDR3 protein: CASSFSVYEQYF. CDR3 bases: TGTGCCAGCAGCTTCTCGGTGTACGAGCAGTACTTC.

This clone was picked up a small number of times. This chain links TRBV7-9 with TRBJ1-1; D possibly corresponds to TRBD1 (5 bases). Trimming took 5 bases from V and 3 from J, leaving 13 bases between them. Germline V gene lookup returns CDR1 SEHNR and CDR2 FQNEAQ (reference sequence). The CDR3 contains 14 residues. CDR3 in amino acids: CASSPTRGDTEAFF. The CDR3 DNA follows: TGTGCCAGCAGCCCAACTCGGGGGGACACTGAAGCTTTCTTT.

The V call is TRBV2, the J call TRBJ2-5; D is unclear. Germline CDR1 is SNHLY and CDR2 is FYNNEI. V gave up 4 bases and J gave up 5 bases, with 8 bases separating them. The CDR3 consists of 12 residues. DNA of the CDR3: TGTGCCAGCAGTGCAACCGGGGAGACCCAGTACTTC. Translating gives CASSATGETQYF.

Many counts were recorded for this clone. DNA of the CDR3: TGTGCCAGCGGGGGGACTAGGGCACATACGCAGTATTTT. Translation gives CASGGTRAHTQYF. This rearrangement joins TRBV28 to TRBJ2-3; the match to TRBD2 covers 8 bases. The CDR3 sequence is 13 residues long. The ends lost 8 bases at V and 7 bases at J; junction bases unmatched: 8. Per germline, CDR1 MDHEN and CDR2 SYDVKM.

The rearrangement links TRBV4-1 to TRBJ2-7, with D possibly matching TRBD1 (5 bases). The V gene's germline CDR1 is MGHRA and CDR2 YSYEKL. The CDR3 contains 17 residues. Trimming pared 1 base from V and 2 bases from J, leaving 18 bases between. CDR3 coding DNA: TGCGCCAGCAGCCAAGCCCCAACAGGCTATAGCCCCTACGAGCAGTACTTC. Amino acids: CASSQAPTGYSPYEQYF.

The chain combines TRBV10-3 with TRBJ2-7; 10 nucleotides line up with TRBD2. CDR1 is ENHRY, CDR2 SYGVKD, per germline. The CDR3 has 16 residues. V was clipped by 3 bases and J by 4 bases; unmatched bases: 9. DNA of the CDR3: TGTGCCATCAGTGACGGTCTAGCGGGGGTTACTTACGAGCAGTACTTC. It yields the protein CAISDGLAGVTYEQYF.

This clone turned up a few times. The chain couples TRBV7-2 to TRBJ2-4; 9 bases align to TRBD1. The CDR3 contains 17 residues. Germline CDR1 is SGHTA and CDR2 is FQGNSA. The junction had 9 bases not matched to a gene; V was cut back by 5 bases and J by 1 base. Here the CDR3 DNA reads TGTGCCAGCAGCGGGACAGGGATACTTCGCGCCAAAAACATTCAGTACTTC. It specifies CASSGTGILRAKNIQYF.

This rearrangement joins TRBV11-2 to TRBJ2-7, with D hard to call. This CDR3 contains 16 residues. Looked up from germline, CDR1 is SGHAT and CDR2 is FQNNGV. V was pared by 1 base and J by 0 bases, with 13 bases between. The chain's CDR3 is CASSLGRGTRSYEQYF. The DNA of the CDR3 is TGTGCCAGCAGCTTAGGTAGAGGCACACGCTCCTACGAGCAGTACTTC.

The table lists this clone with a few counts. A clone one base away is much larger, so this may be a read error. The V and J genes are TRBV11-3 and TRBJ1-2; TRBD1 aligns across 8 bases. Germline trimming cut 5 bases from V and 3 bases from J; bases unmatched to any gene: 2. Per germline, CDR1 SGHNT and CDR2 YENEEA. The CDR3 is 13 residues long. CDR3 amino acids: CASSPGQDYGYTF. The CDR3 DNA is TGTGCCAGCAGCCCGGGACAGGACTATGGCTACACCTTC.

In this sample, this clone turned up many times. Here the CDR3 reads CSVRDINQPQHF. The DNA of the CDR3 is TGCAGCGTTCGGGACATCAATCAGCCCCAGCATTTT. V is TRBV29-1 and J is TRBJ1-5; a weak D match, TRBD1 (6 bases). V lost 5 bases to trimming and J lost 3 bases, with 8 bases between them. Germline lookup yields CDR1 SQVTM and CDR2 ANQGSEA. The CDR3 has 12 residues. Based on the CDR3 plus reference TRBV29-1 and TRBJ1-5, the full variable domain is SAVISQKPSRDICQRGTSLTIQCQVDSQVTMMFWYRQQPGQSLTLIATANQGSEATYESGFVIDKFPISRPNLTFSTLTVSNMSPEDSSIYLCSVRDINQPQHFGDGTRLSIL.

The chain employs TRBV6-5 and TRBJ1-2; tentatively, D is TRBD1 (6 bases). The CDR3 is made up of 14 amino acids. Deletions cut 7 bases from V and 8 bases from J, with 20 bases between. CDR1 is MNHEY and CDR2 is SVGAGI in the germline V gene. CDR3 in amino acids: CASMGHGPTGGYTF. In DNA, the CDR3 is TGTGCCAGCATGGGACATGGTCCCACGGGAGGCTACACCTTC.

This clone was observed a few times. The CDR3 reads CASSSSPLQLAGVTDTQYF. Here the CDR3 DNA reads TGTGCCAGCAGCTCGTCCCCGCTCCAACTAGCGGGGGTCACAGATACGCAGTATTTT. This sequence joins TRBV11-2 and TRBJ2-3; 11 nucleotides match TRBD2. V lost 4 bases and J lost 2; bases outside the gene matches: 14. This CDR3 has 19 residues. Germline CDR1 reads SGHAT; CDR2 reads FQNNGV.

This clone was recorded a few times. The chain recombines TRBV5-1 with TRBJ1-1, with D possibly being TRBD1 (5 bases). The germline V gene has CDR1 SGHRS and CDR2 YFSETQ. CDR3 length equals 13 residues. The V and J ends lost 5 bases and 2 bases respectively, with 10 bases between them. In DNA form, the CDR3 reads TGCGCCAGCAGGCGACAGCTAAACACTGAAGCTTTCTTT. It specifies CASRRQLNTEAFF.

This clone has more than one count but fewer than ten. The chain joins TRBV5-1 to TRBJ2-1; the match to TRBD2 covers 8 bases. V shed 3 bases, J shed 6 bases, and the junction held 8 bases outside the gene matches. The V gene's germline CDR1 is SGHRS and CDR2 YFSETQ. CDR3 length: 15 residues. Here the CDR3 reads CASSYSSGQGNEQFF. CDR3 sequence (DNA): TGCGCCAGCAGCTACTCTAGCGGGCAAGGCAATGAGCAGTTCTTC.

The table lists this clone with a few counts. This rearrangement joins TRBV19 to TRBJ2-3; D might be TRBD2 (6 bases). V was pared by 7 bases and J by 0 bases, with 8 bases between. CDR1 LNHDA and CDR2 SQIVND come from the germline V gene (reference sequence). CDR3 length: 13 residues. This CDR3 is CASMEGSTDTQYF. CDR3 bases: TGTGCCAGTATGGAGGGTAGCACAGATACGCAGTATTTT. Full variable domain (remainder filled in from reference TRBV19 and TRBJ2-3): DGGITQSPKYLFRKEGQNVTLSCEQNLNHDAMYWYRQDPGQGLRLIYYSQIVNDFQKGDIAEGYSVSREKKESFPLTVTSAQKNPTAFYLCASMEGSTDTQYFGPGTRLTVL.

In its sample, this clone was seen many times. J is TRBJ2-7 and V is TRBV15; tentatively, D is TRBD1 (5 bases). Looked up from germline, CDR1 is LNHNV and CDR2 is YYDKDF (reference sequence). Trimming removed 3 bases at V and 7 bases at J, with 10 bases between. This CDR3 has 12 amino acids. The CDR3 loop reads CATSRDRGEQYF. The CDR3 nucleotides are TGTGCCACCAGCAGGGATAGGGGAGAGCAGTACTTC. Based on the CDR3 plus reference TRBV15 and TRBJ2-7, the full variable domain is DAMVIQNPRYQVTQFGKPVTLSCSQTLNHNVMYWYQQKSSQAPKLLFHYYDKDFNNEADTPDNFQSRRPNTSFCFLDIRSPGLGDTAMYLCATSRDRGEQYFGPGTRLTVT.

The CDR3 bases are TGTGCCAGCAGTGAAGCGCTTTCCGGGACAAGGGCTTTCTTT. It yields the protein CASSEALSGTRAFF. The chain combines TRBV2 with TRBJ1-1; a weak D match, TRBD1 (6 bases). With 0 bases removed from V and 11 bases from J, the gap between germline ends came to 16 bases. Germline V gene sequence: CDR1 SNHLY, CDR2 FYNNEI. The CDR3 totals 14 residues.

This clone has a handful of counts. The rearrangement uses TRBV5-1 and TRBJ2-3; 11 bases agree with TRBD1. Germline trimming cut 0 bases from V and 8 bases from J; bases unmatched to any gene: 14. CDR1 and CDR2 from the germline V gene are SGHRS and YFSETQ. The CDR3 is 18 amino acids. The chain's CDR3 is CASSLGDRGSGSGRTQYF. The CDR3 bases are TGCGCCAGCAGCTTGGGGGACAGGGGGAGCGGATCCGGGCGTACGCAGTATTTT.

This clone came up a few times. This sequence joins TRBV29-1 and TRBJ2-5, with TRBD1 matching over 9 bases. Germline CDR1 and CDR2: SQVTM and ANQGSEA. This CDR3 contains 14 residues. V lost 6 bases to trimming and J lost 5 bases; unmatched junction nucleotides: 10. The CDR3 nucleotides are TGCAGCGTAAAAGGACAGGGGCTTGGGGAGACCCAGTACTTC. Encoded protein: CSVKGQGLGETQYF.

J is TRBJ2-7 and V is TRBV9, with D maybe TRBD2 (5 bases). The germline V gene encodes CDR1 SGDLS and CDR2 YYNGEE. CDR3 length: 14 amino acids. Trimming took 0 bases from V and 6 from J, leaving 13 bases between them. The CDR3, as DNA: TGTGCCAGCAGCGTAGTCGGGGATCGGTCCGAGCAGTACTTC. This codes for CASSVVGDRSEQYF. The full variable domain, its missing parts supplied by reference TRBV9 and TRBJ2-7, is DSGVTQTPKHLITATGQRVTLRCSPRSGDLSVYWYQQSLDQGLQFLIQYYNGEERAKGNILERFSAQQFPDLHSELNLSSLELGDSALYFCASSVVGDRSEQYFGPGTRLTVT.